The 22 T cell receptor beta chains below were found in one sample sequenced in a study of blood T cell repertoires in COVID-19. Repertoires were generated with immunoSEQ multiplex PCR, while TCRdb's copy carries only in-frame clones and drops some. The table has about 160,000 clones, roughly nine tenths seen once; the top ten hold approximately 4%. The sequencing sample was made of peripheral blood. These receptors originate from a woman between 65 and 79 years old with acute or convalescent COVID-19.

This clone was counted between two and nine times. This sample also contains other DNA sequences that code for the same CDR3. The V call is TRBV5-1, the J call TRBJ1-4; the match to TRBD1 covers 12 bases. Unmatched junction bases numbered 2, after V lost 0 bases and J lost 8 bases. This CDR3 region has 15 residues. CDR1 and CDR2 from the germline V gene are SGHRS and YFSETQ. The chain's CDR3 is CASSLAGTGGEKLFF. DNA of the CDR3: TGCGCCAGCAGCTTGGCTGGGACAGGGGGCGAAAAACTGTTTTTT.

This clone has a single count. The chain joins TRBV7-2 to TRBJ1-1; D gene unclear. CDR1 and CDR2 from the germline V gene are SGHTA and FQGNSA. V was clipped by 5 bases and J by 4 bases, with 11 bases between them. The CDR3 has 13 amino acids. The CDR3 region has the DNA TGTGCCAGCAGCCCTCTTCGAGGCACTGAAGCTTTCTTT. Protein sequence: CASSPLRGTEAFF.

This chain connects TRBV6-5 to TRBJ2-3; tentative D call: TRBD2 (6 bases). The CDR3 sequence is 15 residues long. V shed 8 bases and J shed 3 bases, with 18 bases lying between them. Per the germline V gene, CDR1 is MNHEY and CDR2 is SVGAGI. The CDR3 sequence is CASALNWGVTDTQYF. The DNA for the CDR3 is TGTGCCAGCGCCCTTAACTGGGGGGTGACAGATACGCAGTATTTT.

Only a few counts were recorded for this clone. This chain connects TRBV3-1 (or the pseudogene TRBV3-2) to TRBJ2-7, with D tentatively TRBD1 (5 bases). Deletions cut 2 bases from V and 4 bases from J, with 18 bases between. Germline V gene lookup returns CDR1 LGHDT and CDR2 YNNKEL (reference sequence). The length of the CDR3 is 16 residues. CDR3 sequence (DNA): TGTGCCAGCAGCCAACCCCAGGGCGTGGGCCTTTACGAGCAGTACTTC. Amino acid sequence: CASSQPQGVGLYEQYF.

The V and J genes are TRBV29-1 and TRBJ2-4; D might be TRBD1 (6 bases). V was shortened by 1 base and J by 7 bases, with 23 bases between the two germline ends. The germline V gene has CDR1 SQVTM and CDR2 ANQGSEA. The CDR3 is 17 amino acids. The CDR3 protein is CSVEGVSVQGSANIQYF. The CDR3 coding sequence is TGCAGCGTTGAAGGAGTTTCCGTACAGGGATCGGCGAACATTCAGTACTTC.

V usage is TRBV19 and J usage is TRBJ1-2, with 7 nucleotides matching TRBD1. V was pared by 3 bases and J by 6 bases, with 10 bases of the junction left unmatched. Germline CDR1 LNHDA, CDR2 SQIVND (reference sequence). The CDR3 runs 15 residues. The CDR3 coding sequence is TGTGCCAGTAGTATCCCCAGGGGGAAAGAGCATGGCTACACCTTC. Residues: CASSIPRGKEHGYTF.

The chain couples TRBV11-2 to TRBJ1-6, with D unclear. CDR1 is SGHAT, CDR2 FQNNGV, per germline. The CDR3 has 15 residues. V shed 2 bases and J shed 7 bases, with 12 bases lying between them. The CDR3 sequence is CASSLSLGENSPLHF. The CDR3 region has the DNA TGTGCCAGCAGCTTATCCCTCGGGGAGAATTCACCCCTCCACTTT.

The genes are TRBV28 and TRBJ2-1; 9 nucleotides agree with TRBD2. In germline, CDR1 is MDHEN, CDR2 SYDVKM. This CDR3 contains 16 residues. After removal of 2 bases from V and 8 bases from J, the junction contained 10 bases not matched to a gene. The CDR3 loop is CASSLMPGGRADEQFF. The CDR3 nucleotides read TGTGCCAGCAGTTTAATGCCCGGCGGGAGGGCGGATGAGCAGTTCTTC.

This clone has only one observation. The chain employs TRBV2 and TRBJ2-7; D possibly corresponds to TRBD1 (6 bases). Trimming took 4 bases from V and 0 from J, leaving 7 bases between them. Germline-derived CDR1 and CDR2 are SNHLY and FYNNEI. This CDR3 region has 13 residues. The CDR3 DNA is TGTGCCAGCAGTGCGGACAGCTCCTACGAGCAGTACTTC. The encoded protein is CASSADSSYEQYF.

The chain recombines TRBV5-6 with TRBJ2-7; 7 positions agree with TRBD1. This CDR3 contains 15 residues. V shed 4 bases and J 2 bases; nucleotides not matched to a gene: 9. The germline V gene has CDR1 SGHDT and CDR2 YYEEEE. The CDR3 spells CASSPGRDSPYEQYF. CDR3 bases: TGTGCCAGCAGCCCTGGCCGGGACAGCCCCTACGAGCAGTACTTC.

The J gene is TRBJ1-5, the V gene TRBV6-6, with a possible D match to TRBD1 (5 bases). CDR1 is MNHNY and CDR2 is SVGAGI in the germline V gene (reference sequence). The CDR3 has 14 amino acids. Trimming shortened V by 6 bases and J by 0 bases, and 9 bases separated the two germline ends. Here the CDR3 DNA reads TGTGCCAGCAGGGGGGGAAATAGCAATCAGCCCCAGCATTTT. The encoded protein is CASRGGNSNQPQHF.

In its sample, this clone was seen a few times. This chain joins TRBV27 and TRBJ2-7; possible D gene TRBD2, 5 bases. From germline, CDR1 is MNHEY and CDR2 SMNVEV (reference sequence). V dropped 4 bases and J dropped 8 bases, with 15 bases sitting between them. The CDR3 sequence is 13 residues long. The CDR3 DNA follows: TGTGCCAGCAGTTGGGGTCGAGGGCGCAAGCAGTACTTC. Translating it yields CASSWGRGRKQYF.

This chain connects TRBV7-8 to TRBJ2-1; 9 nucleotides align to TRBD1. Losses at the gene ends were 2 bases for V and 4 bases for J; bases not matched to a gene: 9. Germline V gene sequence: CDR1 SGHVS, CDR2 FQNEAQ. The CDR3 sequence is 17 residues long. The chain's CDR3 is CASSLSLGDRVYNEQFF. The CDR3 region has the DNA TGTGCCAGCAGCTTATCTCTGGGGGACAGGGTGTACAATGAGCAGTTCTTC.

The chain links TRBV10-3 to TRBJ2-1; D might be TRBD1 (6 bases). The V gene's germline CDR1 is ENHRY and CDR2 SYGVKD. V lost 3 bases and J lost 0, with 12 bases in between. The CDR3 covers 16 residues. The CDR3 sequence is CAISEYRASSYNEQFF. The CDR3, as DNA: TGTGCCATCAGTGAATACAGGGCCAGCTCCTACAATGAGCAGTTCTTC.

V and J are TRBV15 and TRBJ2-4, with TRBD1 identical over 12 bases. With V trimmed by 0 bases and J by 5 bases, 17 bases remained unmatched. Germline CDR1 and CDR2: LNHNV and YYDKDF (reference sequence). This CDR3 is 21 amino acids long. This CDR3 is CATSRDRAGTGGFTPQNIQYF. CDR3 in DNA: TGTGCCACCAGCAGAGACCGAGCCGGGACAGGGGGCTTTACCCCTCAAAACATTCAGTACTTC.

The gene calls are TRBV19 and TRBJ1-5; no reliable D call. V lost 5 bases and J lost 1, with 12 bases in between. The CDR3 spans 15 residues. Germline CDR1 LNHDA, CDR2 SQIVND (reference sequence). The chain's CDR3 is CASSRGIVSNQPQHF. The CDR3 DNA sequence: TGTGCCAGTAGTCGCGGGATTGTGAGCAATCAGCCCCAGCATTTT.

The V gene is TRBV2, the J gene TRBJ1-5; 7 bases map to TRBD1. Unmatched junction bases numbered 12, after V lost 7 bases and J lost 9 bases. The CDR3 length is 14 residues. Germline values: CDR1 SNHLY, CDR2 FYNNEI. The CDR3 DNA reads TGTGCCAGCAAGCCGGGACAGAGTCTTGGGCCCCAGCATTTT. Translating it yields CASKPGQSLGPQHF.

This clone came up once. The chain uses TRBV19 and TRBJ2-5; 8 bases agree with TRBD1. Germline-derived CDR1 and CDR2 are LNHDA and SQIVND (reference sequence). This CDR3 has 15 amino acids. Trimming removed 4 bases from V and 5 bases from J; junction bases left unmatched: 9. For the CDR3, the DNA is TGTGCCAGTAGTACCGGACAGGGTGGTGCGGAGACCCAGTACTTC. Protein: CASSTGQGGAETQYF.

The rearrangement uses TRBV28 and TRBJ2-5, with 10 positions matching TRBD1. The germline CDR1 and CDR2 sequences are MDHEN and SYDVKM. V lost 4 bases, J lost 3 bases, and 8 bases stayed unmatched. This CDR3 has 16 amino acids. This CDR3 is CASSSPGTGEKETQYF. The CDR3 nucleotides are TGTGCCAGCAGTTCACCCGGGACAGGGGAAAAAGAGACCCAGTACTTC.

The chain employs TRBV7-8 and TRBJ2-7, with D hard to call. This CDR3 contains 11 residues. From germline, CDR1 is SGHVS and CDR2 FQNEAQ. V shed 4 bases and J shed 4 bases, with 5 bases lying between them. This chain's CDR3 is CASSSTYEQYF. The CDR3 DNA sequence: TGTGCCAGCAGCTCTACTTACGAGCAGTACTTC.

The rearrangement uses TRBV28 and TRBJ1-4; D remains unclear. The CDR3 totals 14 residues. V shed 2 bases and J shed 6 bases, with 10 bases lying between them. CDR1 is MDHEN, CDR2 SYDVKM, per germline. The CDR3 region has the DNA TGTGCCAGCAGTTTAGGCCCCAGGCATGAAAAACTGTTTTTT. Translating gives CASSLGPRHEKLFF.

V and J are TRBV2 and TRBJ1-2; D is possibly TRBD1 (5 bases). The CDR3 totals 13 residues. V was pared by 3 bases and J by 11 bases, with 16 bases between. From germline, CDR1 is SNHLY and CDR2 FYNNEI. As DNA, the CDR3 is TGTGCCAGCAGTGAGACTAGGCTACAGGCTTACACCTTC. It translates to CASSETRLQAYTF.